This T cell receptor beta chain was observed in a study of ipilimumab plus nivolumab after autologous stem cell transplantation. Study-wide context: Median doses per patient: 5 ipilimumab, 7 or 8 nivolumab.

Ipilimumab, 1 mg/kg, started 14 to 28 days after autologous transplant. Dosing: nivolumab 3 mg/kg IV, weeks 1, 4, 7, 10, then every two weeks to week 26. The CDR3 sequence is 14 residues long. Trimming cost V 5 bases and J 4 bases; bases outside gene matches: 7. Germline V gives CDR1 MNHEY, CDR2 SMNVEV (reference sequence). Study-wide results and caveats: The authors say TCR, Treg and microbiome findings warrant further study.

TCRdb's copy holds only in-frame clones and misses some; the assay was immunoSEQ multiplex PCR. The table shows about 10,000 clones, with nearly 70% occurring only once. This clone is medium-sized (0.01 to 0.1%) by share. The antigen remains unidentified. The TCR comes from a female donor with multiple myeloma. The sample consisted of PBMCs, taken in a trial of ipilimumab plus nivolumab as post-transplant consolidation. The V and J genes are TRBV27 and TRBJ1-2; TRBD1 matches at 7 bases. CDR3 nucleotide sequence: TGTGCCAGCAGTCCACAAGACAGGGTCTATGGCTACACCTTC. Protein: CASSPQDRVYGYTF.